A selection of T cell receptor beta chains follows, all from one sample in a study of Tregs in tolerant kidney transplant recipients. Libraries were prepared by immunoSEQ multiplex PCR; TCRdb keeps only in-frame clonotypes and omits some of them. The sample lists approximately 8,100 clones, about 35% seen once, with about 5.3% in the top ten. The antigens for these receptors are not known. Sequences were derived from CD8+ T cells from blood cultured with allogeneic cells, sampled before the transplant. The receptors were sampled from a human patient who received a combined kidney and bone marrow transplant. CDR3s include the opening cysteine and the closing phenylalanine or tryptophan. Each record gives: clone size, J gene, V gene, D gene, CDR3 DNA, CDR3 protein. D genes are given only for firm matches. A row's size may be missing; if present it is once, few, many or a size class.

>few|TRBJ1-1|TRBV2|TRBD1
TGTGCCAGCAAAGGGACAGCCCCTCGGGCTTTCTTT
CASKGTAPRAFF
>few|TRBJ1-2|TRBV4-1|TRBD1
TGCGCCAGCAGCCTCACCCGGACAGGGGATGGCTACACCTTC
CASSLTRTGDGYTF
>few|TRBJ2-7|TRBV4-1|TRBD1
TGCGCCAGCAGCCAATTTGTAGGGGGCAAACTCACCTACGAGCAGTACTTC
CASSQFVGGKLTYEQYF
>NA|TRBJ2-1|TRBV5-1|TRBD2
TGCGCCAGCAGCTTGGGACTAGCGGGAGTAGGCAATGAGCAGTTCTTC
CASSLGLAGVGNEQFF
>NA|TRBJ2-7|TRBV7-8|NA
TGTGCCAGCAGCTTCGGGTCCTACGAGCAGTACTTC
CASSFGSYEQYF
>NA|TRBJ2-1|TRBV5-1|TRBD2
TGCGCCAGCAGCCGGGGGACTAGCGGATACAATGAGCAGTTCTTC
CASSRGTSGYNEQFF
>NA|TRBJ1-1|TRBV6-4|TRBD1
TGTGCCAGCAGTGACTCAGGGGGACAGGGTGAAGCTTTCTTT
CASSDSGGQGEAFF
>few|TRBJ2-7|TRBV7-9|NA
TGTGCCAGCAGTTTTTTCAAGGAGAAGACGGCATACGAGCAGTACTTC
CASSFFKEKTAYEQYF
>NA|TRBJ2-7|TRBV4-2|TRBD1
TGTGCCAGCAGCCAAGAAGGAGGACAGGGATTTATCGAGCAGTACTTC
CASSQEGGQGFIEQYF
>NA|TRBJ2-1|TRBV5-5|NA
TGTGCCAGCAGCTTGGGCGTGTTGGGCAGGGGCTTTTTGGATGAGCAGTTCTTC
CASSLGVLGRGFLDEQFF
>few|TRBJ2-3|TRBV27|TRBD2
TGTGCCAGCAGTGCTATACTAGCGGGAGGGCCGGATACGCAGTATTTT
CASSAILAGGPDTQYF
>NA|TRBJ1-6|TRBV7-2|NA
TGTGCCAGCAGCCGCAGGGTATTCGATTCACCCCTCCACTTT
CASSRRVFDSPLHF
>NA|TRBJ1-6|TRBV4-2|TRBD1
TGTGCCAGCAGCTTGACAGGGGATGGCTCACCCCTCCACTTT
CASSLTGDGSPLHF
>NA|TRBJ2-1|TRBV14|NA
TGTGCCAGCAGCCAAGTCGGCAGGGCTTATTACAATGAGCAGTTCTTC
CASSQVGRAYYNEQFF
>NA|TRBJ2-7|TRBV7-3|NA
TGTGCCAGCAGCTTAACGGGCGGGACCCTCTACGAGCAGTACTTC
CASSLTGGTLYEQYF
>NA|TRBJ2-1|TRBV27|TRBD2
TGTGCCAGCAGTTTATTGGGGACTAGCGGGAGCCGGTTCTTC
CASSLLGTSGSRFF
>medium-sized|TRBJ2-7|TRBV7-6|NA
TGTGCCAGCAGCTTATCACAGGCCTACGAGCAGTACTTC
CASSLSQAYEQYF
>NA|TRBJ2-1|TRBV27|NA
TGTGCCACCCGCGGGGCGGGACCGTCTAATGAGCAGTTCTTC
CATRGAGPSNEQFF
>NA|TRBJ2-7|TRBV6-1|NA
TGTGCCAGTAATGTGAGGGGGACGGCCTACGAGCAGTACTTC
CASNVRGTAYEQYF
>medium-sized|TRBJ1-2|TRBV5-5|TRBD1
TGTGCCAGCAGCTTAGACCCCACAGGGGTCTATGGCTACACCTTC
CASSLDPTGVYGYTF
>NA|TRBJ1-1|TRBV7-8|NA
TGTGCCAGCAGCTTAGGCAGGGTGTTGACTGAAGCTTTCTTT
CASSLGRVLTEAFF
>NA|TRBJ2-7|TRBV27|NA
TGTGCCAGCAGTTTCGCCGGCTCCTACGAGCAGTACTTC
CASSFAGSYEQYF